This TCR beta chain derives from a study of T cell responses to AZD1222 COVID-19 vaccine. Overall study findings and caveats: Dominant CD4 TCR responses targeted spike regions 160-218 and 743-854. Only five or six individuals given AZD1222 were seropositive at baseline. The study found Spike-specific TCR breadth and depth rose after two AZD1222 doses. Females made up more of the donors, who were largely white British, and clonal diversity may have come out too low.

With regard to this clone: Its antigen is unknown.

Germline trimming cut 6 bases from V and 2 bases from J; bases unmatched to any gene: 15. The CDR3 is 18 amino acids. The V gene's germline CDR1 is MNHEY and CDR2 SMNVEV (reference sequence). Method: immunoSEQ multiplex PCR; TCRdb's copy keeps in-frame clones and lacks some. The data show over 60,000 clones, with roughly 80% seen just once and around 15% held by the top ten. Sequencing used peripheral blood, obtained 28 days after the second AZD1222 dose. The receptor was derived from an adult who received the AZD1222 COVID-19 vaccine. The chain combines TRBV27 with TRBJ1-4, with 7 bases that match TRBD1. The CDR3 bases are TGTGCCAGCAGCCCGACAGGGATGGGTACCGTCACTAATGAAAAACTGTTTTTT. Residues: CASSPTGMGTVTNEKLFF.